This TCR beta chain appears in the sequencing data of a study of PD-L1 blockade in urothelial cancer. Produced via immunoSEQ multiplex PCR; TCRdb's table is partial and in-frame only. The table records 50,000 or so clones, more than 65% of them present only once. Worth noting for this clone: Its antigen is unknown.

With 1 base clipped from V and 5 bases from J, the junction kept 7 bases outside the gene matches. Germline-derived CDR1 and CDR2 are SGHNT and YYREEE (reference sequence). CDR3 length: 15 residues. Study-wide results and caveats: TCR clonality was measured in pretreatment peripheral blood. Clonality below the median predicted better survival.

This sequence originates from a man aged 65 to 79 with urothelial cancer. The specimen was PBMCs, collected around atezolizumab (anti-PD-L1) treatment. This chain links TRBV5-4 with TRBJ2-7, with 9 bases identical to TRBD1. The chain's CDR3 is CASSLFGTGSHEQYF. DNA for the CDR3: TGTGCCAGCAGCTTGTTTGGGACAGGGTCCCACGAGCAGTACTTC.